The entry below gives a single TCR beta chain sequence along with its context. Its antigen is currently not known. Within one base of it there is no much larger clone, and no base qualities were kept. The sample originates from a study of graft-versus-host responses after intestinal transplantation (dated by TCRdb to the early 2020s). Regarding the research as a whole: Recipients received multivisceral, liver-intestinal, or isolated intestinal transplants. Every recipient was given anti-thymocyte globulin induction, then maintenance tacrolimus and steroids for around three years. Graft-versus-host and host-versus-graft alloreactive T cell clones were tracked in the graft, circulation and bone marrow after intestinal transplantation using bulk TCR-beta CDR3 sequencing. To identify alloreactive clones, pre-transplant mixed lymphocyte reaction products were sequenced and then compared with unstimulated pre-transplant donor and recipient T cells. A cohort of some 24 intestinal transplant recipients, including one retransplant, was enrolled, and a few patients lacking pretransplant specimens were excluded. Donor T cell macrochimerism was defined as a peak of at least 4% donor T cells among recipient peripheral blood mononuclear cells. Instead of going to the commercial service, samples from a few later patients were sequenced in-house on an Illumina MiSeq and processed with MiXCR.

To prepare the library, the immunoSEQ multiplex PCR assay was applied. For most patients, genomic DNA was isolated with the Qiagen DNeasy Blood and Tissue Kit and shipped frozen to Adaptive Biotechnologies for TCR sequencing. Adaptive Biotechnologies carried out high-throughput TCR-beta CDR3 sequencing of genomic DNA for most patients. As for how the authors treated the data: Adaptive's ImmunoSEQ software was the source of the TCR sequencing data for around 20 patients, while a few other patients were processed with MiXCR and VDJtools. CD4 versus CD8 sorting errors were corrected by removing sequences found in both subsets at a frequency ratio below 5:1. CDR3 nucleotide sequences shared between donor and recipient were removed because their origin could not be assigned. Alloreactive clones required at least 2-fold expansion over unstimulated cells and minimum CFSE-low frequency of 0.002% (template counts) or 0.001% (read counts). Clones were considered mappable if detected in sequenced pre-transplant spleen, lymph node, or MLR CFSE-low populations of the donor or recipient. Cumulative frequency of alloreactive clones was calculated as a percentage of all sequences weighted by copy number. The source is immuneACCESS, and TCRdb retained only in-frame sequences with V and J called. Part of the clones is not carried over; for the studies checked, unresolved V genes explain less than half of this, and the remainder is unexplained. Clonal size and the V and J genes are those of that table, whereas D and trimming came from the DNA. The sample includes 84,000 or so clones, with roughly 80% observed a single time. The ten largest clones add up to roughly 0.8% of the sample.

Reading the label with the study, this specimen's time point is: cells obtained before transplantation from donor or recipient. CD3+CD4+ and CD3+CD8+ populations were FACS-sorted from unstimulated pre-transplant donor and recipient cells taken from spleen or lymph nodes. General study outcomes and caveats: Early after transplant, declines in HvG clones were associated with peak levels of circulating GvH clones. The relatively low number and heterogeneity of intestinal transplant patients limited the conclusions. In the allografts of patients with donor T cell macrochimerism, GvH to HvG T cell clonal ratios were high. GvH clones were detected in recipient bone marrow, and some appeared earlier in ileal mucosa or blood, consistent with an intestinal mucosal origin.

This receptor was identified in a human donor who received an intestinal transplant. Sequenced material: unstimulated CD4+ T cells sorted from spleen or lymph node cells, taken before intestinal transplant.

The DNA reads TGCAGCGTTGAGGGCACCCGGAACACCGGGGAGCTGTTTTTT. This codes for CSVEGTRNTGELFF. The V and J segments used are TRBV29-1 and TRBJ2-2, with no confident D gene call. V is cut by 3 bases and J by 1 base, and the space between the germline ends is 9 bases. The germline V gene specifies SQVTM as CDR1 and ANQGSEA as CDR2. The CDR3, from cysteine to phenylalanine, totals 14 residues. Only the CDR3 DNA is retained, 42 bases long and in frame from the first base.